The present entry profiles one T cell receptor beta chain with its context. This specimen comes from a study of blood T cell repertoires in COVID-19. Study information: Acute and convalescent COVID-19 samples came from the United States, Italy and Spain.

In the authors' methods: Amplified reference gene primers provided the basis for estimating nucleated cell counts. TCRdb's table, derived via immunoSEQ multiplex PCR, lists solely in-frame clones and lacks some. The D gene and trimming were derived from the DNA, and the V and J assignments and clone size from that table. The repertoire consists of about 190,000 clones, with approximately 84% occurring once and the leading ten covering 4% to 6%. This TCR was sampled from a woman in her seventies with active or convalescent COVID-19. Sequencing input: peripheral blood.

The CDR3, as DNA: TGTGCCAGCAGCGTAGCTACAGGGCGGGCCGGAAACACCATATATTTT. Protein product: CASSVATGRAGNTIYF. The chain has TRBV9 and TRBJ1-3, with D perhaps matching TRBD1 (6 bases). The CDR3 sequence is 16 residues long. Trimming took off 0 bases at V and 4 bases at J, with 14 bases between the two ends. Looked up from germline, CDR1 is SGDLS and CDR2 is YYNGEE.